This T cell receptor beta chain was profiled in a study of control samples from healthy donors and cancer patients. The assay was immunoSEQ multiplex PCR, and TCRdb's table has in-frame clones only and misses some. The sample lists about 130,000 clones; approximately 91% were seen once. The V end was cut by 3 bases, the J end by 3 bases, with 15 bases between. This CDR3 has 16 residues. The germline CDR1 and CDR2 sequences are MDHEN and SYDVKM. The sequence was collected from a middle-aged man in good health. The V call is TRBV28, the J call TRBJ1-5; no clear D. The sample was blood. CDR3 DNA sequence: TGTGCCAGCAGTTTTGGGCCAAGTCGGTACAATCAGCCCCAGCATTTT. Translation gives CASSFGPSRYNQPQHF. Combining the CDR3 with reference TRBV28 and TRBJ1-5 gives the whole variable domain DVKVTQSSRYLVKRTGEKVFLECVQDMDHENMFWYRQDPGLGLRLIYFSYDVKMKEKGDIPEGYSVSREKKERFSLILESASTNQTSMYLCASSFGPSRYNQPQHFGDGTRLSIL.